This TCR beta chain was obtained from a study of T cells in women clearing cervical HPV infection. Study details: Donors had HPV16-related CIN3 or worse; 2 had invasive cancer. Controls' single incident HPV16 infection cleared within 12 months without precancer. Notes on the study in general: CIN3+ cases had significantly higher TCR richness than controls; evenness did not differ.

MY09/MY11 PCR detected cervical HPV DNA; dot-blot assigned genotypes. A remark on this clone: The antigen remains unidentified. The CDR3 end lies 3 residues beyond the end of the read and is filled in from the germline J gene.

TCRdb keeps only in-frame clones here, not all; method: immunoSEQ multiplex PCR. The sample's table shows about 37,000 clones. Germline V gene data show CDR1 as LNHDA and CDR2 as SQIVND (reference sequence). The CDR3 totals 13 residues. Sequenced sample: blood buffy coat. The chain couples TRBV19 to TRBJ1-2, with D hard to call. This TCR derives from a woman between 18 and 75 years old with a cervical HPV16 infection that either progressed to CIN3+ or cleared (not recorded which). Incomplete CDR3 DNA: TGTGCCAGTAGTACCGAGGGTGGTTACGAC. Its translation is CASSTEGGYD. The entire CDR3 protein reads CASSTEGGYDYTF.